This TCR beta chain stems from a study of control samples from healthy donors and cancer patients. Some clones are missing from TCRdb's copy, which holds only in-frame ones; the method was immunoSEQ multiplex PCR. The table records about 84,000 clones, 75% to 95% of them present only once. This receptor was identified in a man aged 45 to 65 in good health. Sequencing used blood.

CDR3 sequence reads: CASGPTSGGSYNEQFF. For the CDR3, the DNA is TGTGCCAGCGGCCCCACGTCGGGGGGCTCCTACAATGAGCAGTTCTTC. V usage is TRBV3-1 (or the pseudogene TRBV3-2) and J usage is TRBJ2-1; 7 nucleotides agree with TRBD2. This CDR3 spans 16 amino acids. The germline CDR1 and CDR2 sequences are LGHDT and YNNKEL (reference sequence). Trimming cost V 8 bases and J 0 bases; bases outside gene matches: 10.